This TCR beta chain is drawn from a study of a mutant IDH1 vaccine in newly diagnosed glioma. Study-level background: Treatment recipients were approximately 60% male and around 38% female, and their mean age was approximately 43 years. Patients had received radiotherapy, temozolomide, or both previously, most receiving both.

The V end lost 1 base, the J end lost 4 bases, and 13 bases lay between the germline ends. The CDR3 sequence is 15 residues long. Germline CDR1 is SGHVS and CDR2 is FNYEAQ. Stated time point: baseline, week 1 (first vaccination visit). Treatment of the sample: pre-vaccination baseline after standard-of-care therapy. Each of the donors came in with new WHO grade 3 or 4 astrocytomas that were IDH1-mutant and ATRX-lost. Study-level results: With respect to changes in top peripheral T cell clonotypes, pseudoprogression seemed unrelated.

Some clones are missing from TCRdb's copy, which holds only in-frame ones; the method was immunoSEQ multiplex PCR. This table holds 25,000 to 35,000 clones, over 75% found once. This clone was seen just once. Antigen specificity is unknown. This material consisted of PBMCs, taken from a glioma patient treated with radiotherapy, temozolomide or both. The chain employs TRBV7-6 and TRBJ1-2; tentatively, D is TRBD1 (5 bases). The sequence derives from a man aged 30-40 years with glioma. CDR3 amino acids: CASSLERGTGYGYTF. The DNA of the CDR3 is TGTGCCAGCAGCTTAGAGCGGGGAACAGGCTATGGCTACACCTTC.